The T cell receptor (beta chain) under discussion was sequenced for a study of shared clonotypes between healthy human individuals. Terminally differentiated effector memory CD45RA+ cells were left out of the naive CD8 fraction, which was CD45RO-negative and positively selected for CCR7. V was shortened by 10 bases and J by 0 bases, with 10 bases between the two germline ends. Looked up from germline, CDR1 is SEHNR and CDR2 is FQNEAQ (reference sequence). The CDR3 loop spans 12 amino acids. Every subset had its genomic DNA shared out evenly among several immunoSEQ plates. Using immunoSEQ multiplex PCR, the repertoire was profiled, and TCRdb retains in-frame clones only, with some absent. This table has millions of clones, about 92% appearing once.

The chain employs TRBV7-9 and TRBJ2-7; D is perhaps TRBD2 (5 bases). Material for sequencing was naive CD8+ T cells from PBMCs. The sequence was collected from a young man in good health. Some clones in this sample may be carry-over from other donors' samples. This chain's CDR3 is CATGTSSYEQYF. The CDR3 coding sequence is TGTGCCACCGGAACTAGCTCCTACGAGCAGTACTTC.